Below are 14 T cell receptor beta chains sequenced from a single sample in a study of cytomegalovirus exposure and HLA in healthy donors. The PCR employed 60 Vbeta primers together with 13 Jbeta primers. The table came from immunoSEQ multiplex PCR; TCRdb's copy has only in-frame clones and leaves some out. The table lists roughly 100,000 clones, 79% of them singletons. The sample consisted of PBMCs. The receptors derive from a man between 50 and 59 years old in good health and CMV-seropositive.

A few counts support this clone. The V gene is TRBV7-9, the J gene TRBJ1-3; tentatively, D is TRBD1 (5 bases). The CDR3 spans 13 residues. In germline, CDR1 is SEHNR, CDR2 FQNEAQ (reference sequence). Trimming pared 7 bases from V and 3 bases from J, leaving 10 bases between. The CDR3: CASKGTVGNTIYF. CDR3 nucleotides: TGTGCCAGCAAGGGGACTGTTGGAAACACCATATATTTT.

The chain joins TRBV6-1 to TRBJ1-2; 7 nucleotides match TRBD1. The CDR3 is made up of 14 amino acids. Germline CDR1 reads MNHNS; CDR2 reads SASEGT. Trimming took 2 bases from V and 7 from J; bases not matched to a gene: 7. CDR3: CASSERQGIFGYTF. Here the CDR3 DNA reads TGTGCCAGCAGTGAAAGACAGGGAATATTTGGCTACACCTTC.

V usage is TRBV29-1 and J usage is TRBJ2-2; D perhaps matches TRBD2 (6 bases). CDR1 and CDR2 (germline): SQVTM, ANQGSEA. The CDR3 has 14 amino acids. Trimming shortened V by 6 bases and J by 1 base, and 12 bases separated the two germline ends. The chain's CDR3 is CSVPGLQNTGELFF. The CDR3 bases are TGCAGCGTGCCGGGACTTCAGAACACCGGGGAGCTGTTTTTT.

V usage is TRBV2 and J usage is TRBJ2-7, with D possibly being TRBD1 (5 bases). In germline, CDR1 is SNHLY, CDR2 FYNNEI. The CDR3 contains 12 residues. V dropped 4 bases and J dropped 5 bases, with 9 bases sitting between them. CDR3 DNA sequence: TGTGCCAGCAGTGGGCAGGGCCACGAGCAGTACTTC. Its protein product is CASSGQGHEQYF.

The chain links TRBV28 to TRBJ1-1, with a weak D call TRBD1 (5 bases). The CDR3 is made up of 15 amino acids. V lost 10 bases to trimming and J lost 0 bases, with 18 bases between them. Germline CDR1 is MDHEN and CDR2 is SYDVKM. In DNA, the CDR3 is TGTGCCATCCTGGGGCCAGGCCAACTGAACACTGAAGCTTTCTTT. Protein sequence: CAILGPGQLNTEAFF.

The chain combines TRBV29-1 with TRBJ1-2; D is unresolved. V was trimmed by 4 bases and J by 4 bases, leaving 10 bases between them. The CDR3 runs to 12 residues. Germline CDR1 reads SQVTM; CDR2 reads ANQGSEA. Written as DNA, the CDR3 is TGCAGCGTTGGGTCGGCGGGCTATGGCTACACCTTC. Its protein product is CSVGSAGYGYTF.

The genes are TRBV28 and TRBJ1-1, with 8 nucleotides matching TRBD1. V lost 6 bases and J lost 7; bases outside the gene matches: 4. CDR3 length: 12 residues. The germline V gene has CDR1 MDHEN and CDR2 SYDVKM. CDR3 sequence: CASSTGGDEAFF. The CDR3 DNA reads as TGTGCCAGCAGCACAGGGGGTGATGAAGCTTTCTTT.

The chain employs TRBV7-2 and TRBJ2-1; unclear D gene. V was pared by 4 bases and J by 6 bases, with 4 bases between. The CDR3 sequence is 11 residues long. Germline V gene data show CDR1 as SGHTA and CDR2 as FQGNSA. CDR3 amino acids: CASSSGNEQFF. The CDR3 DNA follows: TGTGCCAGCAGCTCCGGCAATGAGCAGTTCTTC.

The chain couples TRBV19 to TRBJ2-7; TRBD2 matches 14 bases. After removal of 6 bases from V and 2 bases from J, the junction contained 9 bases not matched to a gene. The CDR3 consists of 17 residues. Germline-derived CDR1 and CDR2 are LNHDA and SQIVND (reference sequence). CDR3 loop: CASSGTSGRRGAYEQYF. The CDR3, as DNA: TGTGCCAGTAGCGGGACTAGCGGGAGAAGGGGTGCCTACGAGCAGTACTTC.

This clone has just one count. This chain joins TRBV6-1 and TRBJ2-7; TRBD1 matches at 7 bases. Trimming cost V 6 bases and J 6 bases; bases outside gene matches: 11. The germline V gene encodes CDR1 MNHNS and CDR2 SASEGT. CDR3 length: 14 amino acids. The CDR3 region is CASRRERQGSEQYF. DNA of the CDR3: TGTGCCAGCAGAAGAGAAAGACAGGGCTCCGAGCAGTACTTC.

This clone was seen just once. The J gene is TRBJ2-5, the V gene TRBV7-8, with TRBD2 matching 14 bases. V dropped 2 bases and J dropped 1; count of bases not matched to a gene: 3. The CDR3 spans 17 residues. From germline, CDR1 is SGHVS and CDR2 FQNEAQ. The CDR3 DNA sequence: TGTGCCAGCAGCTTACAGGGACTAGCGGGGGTCCAAGAGACCCAGTACTTC. This translates into CASSLQGLAGVQETQYF.

CDR3 sequence (DNA): TGCGCCAGCAGCCAAGTCCAGCGAGCCTCCTACGAGCAGTACTTC. This sequence encodes CASSQVQRASYEQYF. The chain combines TRBV4-1 with TRBJ2-5; D unresolved. The last part of the DNA fits TRBJ2-7 better; the J call may be wrong. Germline CDR1 MGHRA, CDR2 YSYEKL. CDR3 length equals 15 residues.

The rearrangement joins TRBV5-1 to TRBJ1-3; 7 nucleotides agree with TRBD1. V trimming: 4 bases; J trimming: 1 base; junction bases outside the gene matches: 2. Germline CDR1 is SGHRS and CDR2 is YFSETQ. The CDR3 is 14 amino acids. DNA for the CDR3: TGCGCCAGCAGCGGGGGACAGTCTGGAAACACCATATATTTT. This codes for CASSGGQSGNTIYF.

V usage is TRBV19 and J usage is TRBJ2-1, with 14 bases identical to TRBD2. The V gene end was trimmed by 5 bases and the J gene end by 10 bases; junction bases not matched to a gene: 7. Germline-derived CDR1 and CDR2 are LNHDA and SQIVND (reference sequence). The CDR3 spans 15 residues. The CDR3 coding sequence is TGTGCCAGTAGTGGTAGACTAGCGGGAGGGTTAGAGCAGTTCTTC. Its protein product is CASSGRLAGGLEQFF.